One sample yielded the 8 T cell receptor beta chains listed below, sequenced in a study of cytomegalovirus exposure and HLA in healthy donors. Researchers ran the PCR with 60 Vbeta and 13 Jbeta primers. The assay was immunoSEQ multiplex PCR, and TCRdb's table has in-frame clones only and misses some. The table records 60,000 to 100,000 clones, around 81% of them present only once. Sequences were obtained from PBMCs. All receptors derive from a male donor in good health and CMV-seropositive.

This rearrangement joins TRBV19 to TRBJ2-7, with 12 positions matching TRBD2. Germline CDR1 is LNHDA and CDR2 is SQIVND (reference sequence). This CDR3 is built from 15 residues. The J segment lost 4 bases and the V segment lost 3 bases, leaving 4 bases of the junction unmatched. This chain's CDR3 is CASSMTSGRGYEQYF. CDR3 sequence (DNA): TGTGCCAGTAGTATGACTAGCGGGAGAGGGTACGAGCAGTACTTC.

This sequence joins TRBV7-9 and TRBJ2-3, with D possibly being TRBD1 (5 bases). CDR1 and CDR2 (germline): SEHNR, FQNEAQ (reference sequence). Trimming removed 5 bases at V and 7 bases at J, with 13 bases between. The CDR3 runs 13 residues. The DNA for the CDR3 is TGTGCCAGCAGCACCGAGGCAGGGAATACGCAGTATTTT. Translating gives CASSTEAGNTQYF. Using reference TRBV7-9 and TRBJ2-3 for the parts outside the CDR3, the full variable domain is DTGVSQNPRHKITKRGQNVTFRCDPISEHNRLYWYRQTLGQGPEFLTYFQNEAQLEKSRLLSDRFSAERPKGSFSTLEIQRTEQGDSAMYLCASSTEAGNTQYFGPGTRLTVL.

The rearrangement joins TRBV5-1 to TRBJ2-2; 7 bases fit TRBD2. Germline CDR1 and CDR2: SGHRS and YFSETQ. The junction had 5 bases not matched to a gene; V was cut back by 5 bases and J by 1 base. The CDR3 consists of 15 residues. In DNA form, the CDR3 reads TGCGCCAGCAGAGATAGCGGGCTGAACACCGGGGAGCTGTTTTTT. It codes for CASRDSGLNTGELFF.

The V gene is TRBV6-5, the J gene TRBJ1-2, with 7 bases matching TRBD1. Germline V CDR1 and CDR2: MNHEY, SVGAGI. The CDR3 has 13 amino acids. V trimming: 6 bases; J trimming: 4 bases; junction bases outside the gene matches: 5. The CDR3, as DNA: TGTGCCAGCAGCCCTTACAGGGGCTATGGCTACACCTTC. It is translated as CASSPYRGYGYTF.

A single count supports this clone. The J gene is TRBJ2-7, the V gene TRBV30, with a weak D call TRBD2 (6 bases). Germline CDR1 reads GTSNPN; CDR2 reads SVGIG (reference sequence). The CDR3 runs to 12 residues. Trimming removed 5 bases at V and 2 bases at J, with 10 bases between. The CDR3 reads CAWGRGTYEQYF. The CDR3 nucleotides are TGTGCCTGGGGACGGGGGACCTACGAGCAGTACTTC.

This chain uses TRBV2 with TRBJ1-2, with 10 nucleotides matching TRBD1. Germline assignment: CDR1 SNHLY and CDR2 FYNNEI. The CDR3 has 13 residues. Trimming removed 6 bases from V and 8 bases from J; junction bases left unmatched: 6. CDR3 in DNA: TGTGCCAGCAGGAATGGACAGGGGGGGGGCTACACCTTC. Its translation: CASRNGQGGGYTF. The variable domain in full, completed from reference TRBV2 and TRBJ1-2, reads EPEVTQTPSHQVTQMGQEVILRCVPISNHLYFYWYRQILGQKVEFLVSFYNNEISEKSEIFDDQFSVERPDGSNFTLKIRSTKLEDSAMYFCASRNGQGGGYTFGSGTRLTVV.

This sequence joins TRBV19 and TRBJ2-1; weak D call: TRBD1 (7 bases). The CDR3 is 16 residues long. Germline values: CDR1 LNHDA, CDR2 SQIVND (reference sequence). Trimming pared 4 bases from V and 5 bases from J, leaving 18 bases between. In nucleotides, the CDR3 is TGTGCCAGTAGTAGGGGGGACAGATCCTTGCACAATGAGCAGTTCTTC. It translates to CASSRGDRSLHNEQFF. The full variable domain, its missing parts supplied by reference TRBV19 and TRBJ2-1, is DGGITQSPKYLFRKEGQNVTLSCEQNLNHDAMYWYRQDPGQGLRLIYYSQIVNDFQKGDIAEGYSVSREKKESFPLTVTSAQKNPTAFYLCASSRGDRSLHNEQFFGPGTRLTVL.

CDR3 sequence reads: CASSLGQPNTEAFF. CDR3 coding DNA: TGTGCCAGCAGCTTGGGACAACCGAACACTGAAGCTTTCTTT. The V call is TRBV5-6, the J call TRBJ1-1; no reliable D call. The CDR3 contains 14 residues. In germline, CDR1 is SGHDT, CDR2 YYEEEE. Trimming cost V 0 bases and J 1 base, with 7 bases left between them.